Listed here are 10 T cell receptor beta chains from one sample, sequenced in a study of T cells expressing NK-cell markers. No DNA is given; TCRdb re-called the 5' RACE reads and lists each CDR3 protein once. This listing includes more than 20,000 distinct CDR3 sequences. Sequences were obtained from blood T cells: a sorted CD56 or NKG2C T cell subset, CD4+ or CD8+ T cells, or bulk PBMC T cells (not recorded which). These receptors were collected from a man aged 18 to 70 in good health.

V and J are TRBV9 and TRBJ2-7; TCRdb selects TRBD2, and the lack of DNA leaves this call unchecked. Germline V gene sequence: CDR1 SGDLS, CDR2 YYNGEE. The CDR3 has 15 amino acids. The CDR3 sequence is CASSGSGRGSYEQYF.

The rearrangement links TRBV4-3 to TRBJ2-3; without DNA, the TCRdb call of TRBD2 cannot be checked. Germline V CDR1 and CDR2: LGHNA, YSLEER. The CDR3 runs 21 residues. CDR3 residues: CASSQEATLLAGGPGTDTQYF.

The rearrangement joins TRBV14 to TRBJ1-3. The CDR3 extends over 13 amino acids. In germline, CDR1 is SGHDN, CDR2 FVKESK. This CDR3 is CASSQDLGWPIYF.

The V call is TRBV5-5, the J call TRBJ2-7; TCRdb's D gene call, TRBD1, goes unchecked for lack of DNA. Germline CDR1 is SGHKS and CDR2 is YYEKEE (reference sequence). The CDR3 is 13 amino acids. The CDR3: CASSRDRLYEQYF. The full variable domain, its missing parts supplied by reference TRBV5-5 and TRBJ2-7, is DAGVTQSPTHLIKTRGQQVTLRCSPISGHKSVSWYQQVLGQGPQFIFQYYEKEERGRGNFPDRFSARQFPNYSSELNVNALLLGDSALYLCASSRDRLYEQYFGPGTRLTVT.

The V gene is TRBV5-6, the J gene TRBJ1-1; TCRdb selects TRBD1, and the lack of DNA leaves this call unchecked. The CDR3 length is 13 residues. Germline CDR1 is SGHDT and CDR2 is YYEEEE. CDR3 sequence: CASSLPGGPEAFF.

This sequence joins TRBV15 and TRBJ2-4; TCRdb gives TRBD2 as the D gene, but with no DNA this cannot be confirmed. CDR1 is LNHNV, CDR2 YYDKDF, per germline (reference sequence). The CDR3 runs to 17 residues. The CDR3: CATSEGSALITKNIQYF.

This clonotype is medium-sized by frequency. V usage is TRBV29-1 and J usage is TRBJ2-7; there is no DNA to check the TCRdb D call of TRBD1. The CDR3 is made up of 13 amino acids. Germline loops: CDR1 SQVTM, CDR2 ANQGSEA. CDR3 protein: CSVDQGESYEQYF.

The V call is TRBV10-3, the J call TRBJ2-6. Germline V lookup: CDR1 ENHRY, CDR2 SYGVKD. This CDR3 contains 14 residues. The chain's CDR3 is CAISDRAEANVLTF.

The rearrangement links TRBV3-1 to TRBJ2-6. The germline gives CDR1 LGHDT, CDR2 YNNKEL (reference sequence). The CDR3 extends over 15 amino acids. The CDR3 sequence: CASSTIGSGANVLTF.

This chain links TRBV5-6 with TRBJ2-1. The germline CDR1 and CDR2 sequences are SGHDT and YYEEEE. The CDR3 has 14 amino acids. The CDR3 region is CASSLQNSYNEQFF.